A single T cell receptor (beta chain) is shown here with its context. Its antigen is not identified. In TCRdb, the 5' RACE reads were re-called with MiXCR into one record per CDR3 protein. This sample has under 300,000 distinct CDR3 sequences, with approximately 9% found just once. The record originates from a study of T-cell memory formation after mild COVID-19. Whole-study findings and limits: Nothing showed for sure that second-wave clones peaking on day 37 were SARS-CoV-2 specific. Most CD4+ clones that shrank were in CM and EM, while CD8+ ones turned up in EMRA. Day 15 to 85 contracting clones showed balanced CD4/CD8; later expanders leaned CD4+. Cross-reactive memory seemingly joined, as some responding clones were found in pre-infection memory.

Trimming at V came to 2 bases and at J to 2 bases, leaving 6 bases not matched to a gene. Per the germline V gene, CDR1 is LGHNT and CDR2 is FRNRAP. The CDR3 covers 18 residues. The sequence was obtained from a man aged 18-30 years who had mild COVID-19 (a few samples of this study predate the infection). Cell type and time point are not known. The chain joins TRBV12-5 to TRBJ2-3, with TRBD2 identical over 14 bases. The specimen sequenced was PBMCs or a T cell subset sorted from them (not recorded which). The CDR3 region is CASGLPRTSGGPTDTQYF. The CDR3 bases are TGTGCTAGTGGTTTGCCCCGGACTAGCGGGGGGCCCACAGATACGCAGTATTTT. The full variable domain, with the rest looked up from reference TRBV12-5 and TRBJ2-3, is DARVTQTPRHKVTEMGQEVTMRCQPILGHNTVFWYRQTMMQGLELLAYFRNRAPLDDSGMPKDRFSAEMPDATLATLKIQPSEPRDSAVYFCASGLPRTSGGPTDTQYFGPGTRLTVL.